The clone carrying this TCR beta chain appeared a single time. These data come from a study of blood T cells in healthy people across ages. Alongside a J-beta primer mix, a sample-barcoded 5' primer served in a second PCR lasting 7 to 11 cycles. In TCRdb, the 5' RACE reads were re-called with MiXCR into one record per CDR3 protein. Counted here are roughly 720,000 distinct CDR3 sequences, about 53% occurring once; the ten biggest clones make up around 40%. The study drew donors from healthy Caucasian individuals in Russia aged roughly 6 to 90. Sequencing used blood. The clonotype originates from a man older than 75 in good health.

Here the CDR3 reads CASGTDTSNQPQHF. The DNA of the CDR3 is TGTGCCAGTGGGACAGATACCAGCAATCAGCCCCAGCATTTT. The rearrangement joins TRBV25-1 to TRBJ1-5, with TRBD1 matching 7 bases. J was trimmed by 1 base and V by 9 bases; bases with no gene match: 6. CDR3 length equals 14 residues. Germline values: CDR1 MGHDK, CDR2 SYGVNS.